This TCR beta chain was recorded in a study of blood T cell repertoires in COVID-19. Study overall: Material from acute and convalescent COVID-19 was sourced from the United States, Italy and Spain. The cDNA or gDNA used as material had been derived from T cells, B-cell-depleted T cells, or PBMCs.

Sequenced by immunoSEQ multiplex PCR; TCRdb stores in-frame clones only, minus some. The sample yields about 210,000 clones, roughly four fifths seen once. Sequencing was performed on peripheral blood. The receptor's source is a middle-aged woman with acute or convalescent COVID-19.

DNA of the CDR3: TGTGCCAGCAGTGAAGCCTGGGTGGGGAGGTTCGAGCAGTACTTC. Protein sequence: CASSEAWVGRFEQYF. This chain links TRBV6-1 with TRBJ2-7; D perhaps matches TRBD2 (6 bases). The V end lost 0 bases, the J end lost 6 bases, and 15 bases lay between the germline ends. The CDR3 consists of 15 residues. Germline V gives CDR1 MNHNS, CDR2 SASEGT.